This entry lists 30 T cell receptor beta chains sequenced from one sample in a study of shared clonotypes between healthy human individuals. This table comes from immunoSEQ multiplex PCR, and its TCRdb copy is limited to in-frame clones, with some not included. The repertoire has over 2,000,000 clones, around 93% of them found once; the top ten carry more than 1.5%. The naive CD8 population came from CD45RO-negative cells selected for CCR7, without terminally differentiated effector memory CD45RA+ cells. The sequencing sample was made of naive CD8+ T cells from PBMCs. Receptors were obtained from a man in his late teens or twenties in good health. Some clones in this sample may be carry-over from other donors' samples.

CDR3 DNA: TGTGCCAGCAGCTCTATACAGGGTAATCCCTACGAGCAGTACTTC. Its protein is CASSSIQGNPYEQYF. V and J are TRBV7-2 and TRBJ2-7, with TRBD1 as a possible D gene (6 bases). There are 15 residues in the CDR3. Trimming removed 4 bases from V and 2 bases from J, with 15 bases in between. Germline CDR1 reads SGHTA; CDR2 reads FQGNSA.

This clone was recorded a few times. The chain recombines TRBV28 with TRBJ1-1; D is unclear. The CDR3 extends over 13 amino acids. V was clipped by 7 bases and J by 4 bases, with 13 bases between them. Looked up from germline, CDR1 is MDHEN and CDR2 is SYDVKM. The CDR3 nucleotides are TGTGCCAGCACCGCGGGGAGCTTCACTGAAGCTTTCTTT. Encoded protein: CASTAGSFTEAFF.

V usage is TRBV7-8 and J usage is TRBJ2-3; D not certain. V was shortened by 5 bases and J by 7 bases, with 10 bases between the two germline ends. This CDR3 contains 12 residues. Germline V lookup: CDR1 SGHVS, CDR2 FQNEAQ. The CDR3 spells CASSTAIHTQYF. The DNA for the CDR3 is TGTGCCAGCAGCACAGCAATCCATACGCAGTATTTT. Drawing the rest from reference TRBV7-8 and TRBJ2-3, the complete variable domain is GAGVSQSPRYKVAKRGQDVALRCDPISGHVSLFWYQQALGQGPEFLTYFQNEAQLDKSGLPSDRFFAERPEGSVSTLKIQRTQQEDSAVYLCASSTAIHTQYFGPGTRLTVL.

This chain connects TRBV27 to TRBJ1-4; no definite D call. The CDR3 consists of 11 residues. Trimming removed 3 bases from V and 9 bases from J, with 5 bases in between. Germline V gives CDR1 MNHEY, CDR2 SMNVEV (reference sequence). The CDR3 nucleotides read TGTGCCAGCAGTTTTGGTCAAAAACTGTTTTTT. Residues: CASSFGQKLFF.

The chain couples TRBV4-1 to TRBJ2-7; TRBD1 is a possible D gene (6 bases). The CDR3 is made up of 13 amino acids. CDR1 is MGHRA, CDR2 YSYEKL, per germline. V lost 4 bases to trimming and J lost 4 bases, with 11 bases between them. CDR3 protein: CASSRYDRYEQYF. Here the CDR3 DNA reads TGCGCCAGCAGCCGCTACGACAGGTACGAGCAGTACTTC.

The rearrangement uses TRBV4-1 and TRBJ2-3; 9 bases are a match to TRBD1. Germline assignment: CDR1 MGHRA and CDR2 YSYEKL. The V segment lost 3 bases and the J segment 6 bases; nucleotides outside the gene matches: 10. The CDR3 has 16 amino acids. The CDR3 region is CASSQDRGGGSDTQYF. The CDR3 region has the DNA TGCGCCAGCAGCCAGGACAGGGGAGGAGGTTCGGATACGCAGTATTTT.

The V and J genes are TRBV6-1 and TRBJ1-5; D might be TRBD1 (6 bases). This CDR3 has 16 residues. Trimming removed 4 bases at V and 8 bases at J, with 21 bases between. Germline V gene lookup returns CDR1 MNHNS and CDR2 SASEGT. This chain's CDR3 is CASSVRGGSPSEPQHF. In nucleotides, the CDR3 is TGTGCCAGCAGTGTTAGGGGGGGCAGTCCTTCGGAGCCCCAGCATTTT.

The J gene is TRBJ2-7, the V gene TRBV7-8; TRBD2 might be the D (7 bases). The CDR3 consists of 15 residues. The V end was cut by 1 base, the J end by 6 bases, with 16 bases between. Germline values: CDR1 SGHVS, CDR2 FQNEAQ. In DNA, the CDR3 is TGTGCCAGCAGCTTAGAGAGGGGGGGACTACGCGAGCAGTACTTC. Its protein is CASSLERGGLREQYF.

The chain recombines TRBV7-9 with TRBJ1-4; a possible D gene is TRBD1 (6 bases). Germline CDR1 and CDR2: SEHNR and FQNEAQ (reference sequence). With 5 bases removed from V and 8 bases from J, the gap between germline ends came to 24 bases. CDR3 length: 17 residues. The CDR3 nucleotides read TGTGCCAGCAGCACAACCGGGACGGCCCTCAGGGGCGAAAAACTGTTTTTT. Its protein product is CASSTTGTALRGEKLFF. The full variable domain, rest sourced from reference TRBV7-9 and TRBJ1-4, is DTGVSQNPRHKITKRGQNVTFRCDPISEHNRLYWYRQTLGQGPEFLTYFQNEAQLEKSRLLSDRFSAERPKGSFSTLEIQRTEQGDSAMYLCASSTTGTALRGEKLFFGSGTQLSVL.

This chain uses TRBV19 with TRBJ2-7; 7 positions match TRBD1. The germline V gene encodes CDR1 LNHDA and CDR2 SQIVND (reference sequence). CDR3 size: 15 residues. V shed 4 bases, J shed 1 base, and the junction held 7 bases outside the gene matches. The CDR3 DNA is TGTGCCAGTAGTAACCGGGACAGCTTATCCTACGAGCAGTACTTC. Its translation is CASSNRDSLSYEQYF. The full variable domain, rest sourced from reference TRBV19 and TRBJ2-7, is DGGITQSPKYLFRKEGQNVTLSCEQNLNHDAMYWYRQDPGQGLRLIYYSQIVNDFQKGDIAEGYSVSREKKESFPLTVTSAQKNPTAFYLCASSNRDSLSYEQYFGPGTRLTVT.

This rearrangement joins TRBV11-3 to TRBJ2-7, with D perhaps matching TRBD1 (6 bases). V shed 5 bases and J shed 2 bases, with 13 bases lying between them. Germline assignment: CDR1 SGHNT and CDR2 YENEEA. This CDR3 spans 14 amino acids. CDR3 nucleotides: TGTGCCAGCAGCCTCCGGACAGCCACCTACGAGCAGTACTTC. As protein: CASSLRTATYEQYF.

The chain combines TRBV13 with TRBJ2-7; 7 nucleotides line up with TRBD1. The ends lost 0 bases at V and 6 bases at J; junction bases unmatched: 5. This CDR3 is built from 14 residues. Per the germline V gene, CDR1 is PRHDT and CDR2 is FYEKMQ (reference sequence). CDR3 protein: CASSLGTGYFEQYF. DNA of the CDR3: TGTGCCAGCAGCTTAGGGACAGGGTATTTCGAGCAGTACTTC.

The rearrangement links TRBV29-1 to TRBJ2-2; D gene ambiguous. V was clipped by 1 base and J by 0 bases, with 12 bases between them. Per germline, CDR1 SQVTM and CDR2 ANQGSEA. There are 16 residues in the CDR3. This chain's CDR3 is CSVEAGLGPNTGELFF. CDR3 in DNA: TGCAGCGTTGAAGCCGGGCTAGGACCGAACACCGGGGAGCTGTTTTTT.

This rearrangement joins TRBV6-1 to TRBJ2-7, with 10 bases lining up with TRBD2. The CDR3 loop spans 15 amino acids. Germline CDR1 MNHNS, CDR2 SASEGT. V lost 7 bases, J lost 5 bases, and 11 bases stayed unmatched. The chain's CDR3 is CASKFTSGVPHEQYF. The CDR3 coding sequence is TGTGCCAGCAAATTCACTAGCGGGGTACCCCACGAGCAGTACTTC.

DNA for the CDR3: TGTGCCAGCAGCTTTGGAGCGGGAGGGAGCTACGAGCAGTACTTC. Translation gives CASSFGAGGSYEQYF. The J gene is TRBJ2-7, the V gene TRBV7-8, with TRBD2 identical over 10 bases. V trimming: 3 bases; J trimming: 3 bases; junction bases outside the gene matches: 5. The CDR3 is 15 amino acids. Germline CDR1 is SGHVS and CDR2 is FQNEAQ.

This chain connects TRBV6-5 to TRBJ2-1; 9 nucleotides align to TRBD1. Trimming at V came to 5 bases and at J to 6 bases, leaving 5 bases not matched to a gene. Germline V gene data show CDR1 as MNHEY and CDR2 as SVGAGI. The CDR3 runs 14 residues. The DNA for the CDR3 is TGTGCCAGCAGTCAAGGACAGGGGCTCAATGAGCAGTTCTTC. Translation gives CASSQGQGLNEQFF.

The chain uses TRBV6-5 and TRBJ2-3; 7 bases line up with TRBD2. Germline trimming cut 8 bases from V and 1 base from J; bases unmatched to any gene: 9. Germline-derived CDR1 and CDR2 are MNHEY and SVGAGI. This CDR3 is 15 amino acids long. This CDR3 is CASRHLAEGTDTQYF. DNA of the CDR3: TGTGCCAGCCGCCATCTAGCGGAAGGCACAGATACGCAGTATTTT.

The CDR3 coding sequence is TGTGCCAGCAGCTTAGCCCCGCAGTTCGGCAATGAGCAGTTCTTC. Translated, it gives CASSLAPQFGNEQFF. The rearrangement links TRBV7-9 to TRBJ2-1; D is ambiguous. The V gene lost 0 bases and the J gene lost 6 bases, with 12 bases spanning the gap. Germline-derived CDR1 and CDR2 are SEHNR and FQNEAQ (reference sequence). The CDR3 loop spans 15 amino acids.

The V and J genes are TRBV11-2 and TRBJ2-1; 8 bases line up with TRBD1. V gave up 5 bases and J gave up 6 bases; unmatched junction bases: 6. CDR1 is SGHAT and CDR2 is FQNNGV in the germline V gene. CDR3 size: 14 residues. CDR3 residues: CASSPHTGGNEQFF. CDR3 nucleotide sequence: TGTGCCAGCAGCCCACACACAGGGGGCAATGAGCAGTTCTTC. The full variable domain, in which reference TRBV11-2 and TRBJ2-1 provide the parts outside the CDR3, is EAGVAQSPRYKIIEKRQSVAFWCNPISGHATLYWYQQILGQGPKLLIQFQNNGVVDDSQLPKDRFSAERLKGVDSTLKIQPAKLEDSAVYLCASSPHTGGNEQFFGPGTRLTVL.

The chain uses TRBV27 and TRBJ2-1; D gene unclear. V was trimmed by 2 bases and J by 9 bases, leaving 5 bases between them. The CDR3 sequence is 11 residues long. Germline CDR1 MNHEY, CDR2 SMNVEV (reference sequence). In DNA, the CDR3 is TGTGCCAGCAGTTTAGACGGTGAGCAGTTCTTC. Its translation: CASSLDGEQFF.

This clone was observed once. This chain connects TRBV28 to TRBJ1-2; the D is unclear. CDR1 is MDHEN, CDR2 SYDVKM, per germline. There are 13 residues in the CDR3. Trimming shortened V by 3 bases and J by 3 bases, and 8 bases separated the two germline ends. The CDR3 loop is CASSFPRDYGYTF. CDR3 coding DNA: TGTGCCAGCAGTTTCCCGCGGGACTATGGCTACACCTTC.

This chain joins TRBV7-3 and TRBJ2-5; 7 nucleotides agree with TRBD1. V shed 5 bases and J 3 bases; nucleotides not matched to a gene: 6. Germline V gene lookup returns CDR1 SGHTA and CDR2 FQGTGA. This CDR3 region has 14 residues. The DNA of the CDR3 is TGTGCCAGCAGCCAGACAGGGAGTGAAGAGACCCAGTACTTC. Protein: CASSQTGSEETQYF.

The table lists this clone with a count of one. This sequence joins TRBV29-1 and TRBJ2-3; tentative D call: TRBD2 (6 bases). The length of the CDR3 is 16 residues. Germline CDR1 SQVTM, CDR2 ANQGSEA. Between the trimmed V and J ends, which lost 4 bases and 6 bases, there was a span of 23 bases. The CDR3: CSVGTVAESGWDTQYF. The CDR3 nucleotides are TGCAGCGTTGGGACGGTAGCGGAATCCGGTTGGGATACGCAGTATTTT.

CDR3 coding DNA: TGCAGCGTTGCCCTCAACTGGCTAGCGTCTATTGATACGCAGTATTTT. Encoded protein: CSVALNWLASIDTQYF. The chain combines TRBV29-1 with TRBJ2-3; D perhaps matches TRBD2 (6 bases). The CDR3 consists of 16 residues. Between the trimmed V and J ends, which lost 4 bases and 6 bases, there was a span of 23 bases. CDR1 and CDR2 from the germline V gene are SQVTM and ANQGSEA.

The chain employs TRBV6-5 and TRBJ1-3; 7 nucleotides match TRBD1. V shed 2 bases, J shed 4 bases, and the junction held 5 bases outside the gene matches. The CDR3 is 15 residues long. Germline V gene data show CDR1 as MNHEY and CDR2 as SVGAGI. In nucleotides, the CDR3 is TGTGCCAGCAGTTACGCGACAGGGTGGGGAAACACCATATATTTT. It specifies CASSYATGWGNTIYF.

Details on this clone: Distinct nucleotide sequences in the sample also encode this CDR3. J is TRBJ2-7 and V is TRBV9; 9 bases map to TRBD2. Germline CDR1 is SGDLS and CDR2 is YYNGEE. The CDR3 consists of 15 residues. Trimming at V came to 0 bases and at J to 3 bases, leaving 4 bases not matched to a gene. The CDR3: CASSVAASGDYEQYF. The CDR3 DNA reads TGTGCCAGCAGCGTAGCTGCTAGCGGGGACTACGAGCAGTACTTC.

This chain links TRBV7-9 with TRBJ2-5; D is perhaps TRBD1 (6 bases). Trimming took off 6 bases at V and 5 bases at J, with 13 bases between the two ends. The CDR3 is 13 amino acids. CDR1 and CDR2 from the germline V gene are SEHNR and FQNEAQ (reference sequence). The CDR3 is CASRAGTKETQYF. CDR3 bases: TGTGCCAGCAGAGCCGGGACAAAGGAGACCCAGTACTTC.

This chain links TRBV5-1 with TRBJ2-1; D is perhaps TRBD1 (5 bases). The germline V gene has CDR1 SGHRS and CDR2 YFSETQ. The CDR3 has 20 residues. Trimming shortened V by 1 base and J by 4 bases, and 27 bases separated the two germline ends. The CDR3 DNA reads as TGCGCCAGCAGCTTGACTGCCGTGGTATCCTTTCAGGGTGGGTACAATGAGCAGTTCTTC. Translated: CASSLTAVVSFQGGYNEQFF.

The sample holds one count of this clone. The V gene is TRBV6-1, the J gene TRBJ2-7; TRBD1 might be the D (8 bases). Germline V gene lookup returns CDR1 MNHNS and CDR2 SASEGT. This CDR3 spans 15 amino acids. The V gene lost 6 bases and the J gene lost 3 bases, with 18 bases spanning the gap. The CDR3: CASRGGGQVFYEQYF. For the CDR3, the DNA is TGTGCCAGCAGGGGCGGGGGACAGGTTTTCTACGAGCAGTACTTC.

This clone was detected only once. The chain employs TRBV14 and TRBJ2-7; weak D call: TRBD2 (7 bases). CDR1 and CDR2 (germline): SGHDN, FVKESK. CDR3 length: 17 amino acids. V was shortened by 2 bases and J by 4 bases, with 21 bases between the two germline ends. The CDR3 DNA sequence: TGTGCCAGCAGCCAAACAATTGGGGGGGCGTCTGAATACGAGCAGTACTTC. This encodes CASSQTIGGASEYEQYF. Variable domain in full (rest from reference TRBV14 and TRBJ2-7): EAGVTQFPSHSVIEKGQTVTLRCDPISGHDNLYWYRRVMGKEIKFLLHFVKESKQDESGMPNNRFLAERTGGTYSTLKVQPAELEDSGVYFCASSQTIGGASEYEQYFGPGTRLTVT.